The subject of this entry is one T cell receptor beta chain. Its matching antigen is unknown. The protocol was immunoSEQ multiplex PCR, while the TCRdb copy is restricted to in-frame clones and leaves out a portion. The sample shows some 2,000,000 clones, 95% of them seen only once. This sample stems from a study of shared clonotypes between healthy human individuals. Study-level points and caveats: The study found about 5% of naive CD4 clonotypes shared across a few donors. Shared clonotypes across all four donors exceeded non-shared ones in generation probability.

A CD45RA-negative memory subset and a CD45RA+ naive subset were separated from the CD4+ cells. Germline CDR1 ENHRY, CDR2 SYGVKD. This CDR3 has 16 amino acids. Trimming removed 6 bases at V and 0 bases at J, with 15 bases between. V is TRBV10-3 and J is TRBJ2-1, with D possibly TRBD2 on 6 matching bases. The clonotype originates from a man aged 18 to 30 in good health. The sequencing input was naive CD4+ T cells sorted from blood. Regarding subset: CD45RA+ positively selected. The DNA of the CDR3 is TGTGCCATCAGCATTAGCGGCGGGGCCTCCTACAATGAGCAGTTCTTC. This sequence encodes CAISISGGASYNEQFF.